This TCR beta chain was sequenced during a study of OX40 agonist ivuxolimab in advanced cancers. About the investigation overall: Ivuxolimab was an agonistic, fully human IgG2 monoclonal antibody directed against OX40 (CD134), a costimulatory receptor. Intravenous ivuxolimab was administered to patients every 2 weeks at six dose levels: 0.01, 0.1, 0.3, 1.5, 3 and 10 mg/kg. Of the roughly 54 dose-escalation patients, hepatocellular carcinoma was present in 19, melanoma in around 15, renal cell carcinoma in 9 and head and neck cancer in 9. In the dose-escalation cohort, around four fifths of patients were male, and the mean age was approximately 60 years, with a range of 23 to 79. Prior anti-PD-1, anti-PD-L1 or anti-CTLA-4 therapy was permitted, and checkpoint inhibitors had been received by more than 35% of dose-escalation patients. Partial responses occurred in three dose-escalation patients: two with cutaneous melanoma and one with hepatocellular carcinoma. The purpose of peripheral TCRbeta sequencing was to test whether ivuxolimab changed TCR sequence diversity and led to clonal T-cell expansion. The paper describes the monotherapy dose-escalation part (N = 52 patients) of the phase I trial of ivuxolimab. Overall results and qualifications from the work: Which antigens the clonally expanded peripheral T cells were specific for was not determined. At doses from 0.1 to 3.0 mg/kg, clonal expansion was seen in both CD4+ and CD8+ blood T cells between baseline and week 6. After ivuxolimab, more expanded clones were found on average in CD8+ T cells than in CD4+ T cells. Low levels of normalized T-cell clonal expansion were also seen in some nonresponding patients. In the 0.1-3.0 mg/kg groups, partial responders were among the patients with the lowest normalized peripheral clonal expansion, particularly in CD8+ T cells.

Patients with a history of autoimmune disease or receiving systemic immunosuppression were excluded from the trial. Peripheral blood for TCR sequencing was drawn from every dose cohort at baseline, at cycle 4 day 1 and at cycle 7 day 1. The samples were drawn from a first-in-human, open-label, multicenter phase I dose-escalation trial of ivuxolimab. Adults with locally advanced or metastatic head and neck squamous cell, hepatocellular, melanoma or renal cell carcinoma were enrolled in the trial. CD4+ and CD8+ T cells were sorted separately from peripheral blood before TCR sequencing. To sequence the TCRbeta CDR3 region, genomic DNA was isolated from the sorted cells. The immunoSEQ Assay was used for sequencing of TCRbeta CDR3 regions. TCRdb's version of the immuneACCESS table is confined to in-frame rearrangements and falls short of the full clone set. An unresolved V gene accounts for under half of the shortfall where checked; the remainder is of unknown origin. The sample table lists roughly 120,000 clones, 85% to 95% of them with a count of one. The top ten clones comprise around 0.81% of the sample.

Its CDR3 holds 15 amino acids, cysteine through phenylalanine. Only CDR3 DNA is held: 45 bases, read in frame from base 1. Ends trimmed: V by 5 bases, J by 10 bases; bases unmatched to a gene: 11. The germline V gene (reference sequence) gives CDR1 as SEHNR and CDR2 as FQNEAQ. In regard to this clone: Its cognate antigen has yet to be identified. No base quality information exists; no much larger clone differs at one position.

The receptor comes from an adult with an advanced solid tumor such as melanoma, head and neck, liver or kidney cancer. The sequencing used CD4+ or CD8+ T cells sorted from blood, collected in a trial of the OX40 agonist ivuxolimab. Recombination joined TRBV7-9 with TRBJ2-1, with 10 bases aligning to TRBD2. The CDR3 amino acid sequence is: CASSLLGLAVMEQFF. Read as DNA, the sequence is TGTGCCAGCAGCCTTCTCGGACTAGCGGTCATGGAGCAGTTCTTC.